This entry is about one T cell receptor (beta chain). Sequence at one end of the junction differs from germline and may be a read error. The record originates from a study of tumor-infiltrating lymphocytes in primary liver carcinoma. The CDR3 covers 12 residues. Investigators took RNA and DNA out together from 20-30 mg of unsorted bulk tissue. The input was around 530 ng total RNA; TCR beta cDNA was made from it with a constant-region primer. Slightly modified ARM-PCR, run as three nested multiplex PCR rounds, produced the TCR beta libraries. Both of the initial two PCR rounds ran for roughly 10 cycles and employed TRBV1-TRBV30 forward primers alongside a C-beta reverse primer. TCRdb re-called the multiplex PCR reads through MiXCR, storing one row per CDR3 protein. The sample shows roughly 86,000 distinct CDR3 sequences, around 70% of them seen only once.

Sequencing input: tumor-adjacent normal liver tissue. The chain couples TRBV12-3 or TRBV12-4 to TRBJ1-1; D unresolved. The TCR was taken from a man in his forties or fifties with primary liver carcinoma and hepatitis B virus infection. CDR3 residues: CASMMHSTVAFF. CDR3 DNA: TGTGCCAGCATGATGCACAGCACTGTAGCTTTCTTT.